The following is a T cell receptor (beta chain) sequence with its context. The data were taken from a study of T-cell reconstitution after alpha-beta-depleted transplantation in children. Library preparation (for TCRbeta) was performed with unique molecular identifiers. Each CDR3 protein is one row after TCRdb ran MiXCR on the PCR reads. This sample has 300,000 to 400,000 distinct CDR3 sequences, with around 20% found just once. The CDR3 covers 13 residues. Deletions cut 4 bases from V and 2 bases from J, with 12 bases between. Germline V CDR1 and CDR2: SQVTM, ANQGSEA. The clonotype comes from a male patient younger than 18 who had a stem cell transplant for acute lymphoblastic leukemia, so the T cells may come from the graft donor. The genes are TRBV29-1 and TRBJ2-7; tentatively, D is TRBD1 or TRBD2 (5 bases each). The source was PBMCs, mostly from graft donor cells, collected 180 days after TCRalphabeta/CD19-depleted stem cell transplant. CDR3 amino acids: CSVGGSSAYEQYF. DNA of the CDR3: TGCAGCGTTGGGGGGTCCTCGGCCTACGAGCAGTACTTC.